The entry below gives a single T cell receptor beta chain sequence along with its context. Its antigen is as yet unknown. This record belongs to a study of T cells in localized non-small cell lung cancer. Sequencing used immunoSEQ multiplex PCR; TCRdb keeps in-frame clones, though not all of them. The sample comprises nearly 25,000 clones, 70% to 90% of which are singletons, and roughly 6% rests with the top ten. General study points: Greater T cell density in blood accompanied longer overall survival. Peak T cell clonality was found in uninvolved adjacent lung, exceeding tumor. A median of about 54 of the top 100 tumor clones appeared in adjacent lung, which was paired and uninvolved. Sequencing involved a lone tumor region, leaving heterogeneity possible.

The V and J ends lost 6 bases and 5 bases respectively, with 17 bases between them. CDR3 length equals 15 residues. Germline CDR1 is SGHKS and CDR2 is YYEKEE (reference sequence). The sample here was peripheral blood, taken before any cancer treatment. V and J are TRBV5-5 and TRBJ1-4; perhaps TRBD1 as D (5 bases). The receptor's source is a male donor at least 60 years old with stage II squamous cell lung carcinoma. Written as DNA, the CDR3 is TGTGCCAGCAAACCCCGGGACCTGTGGAATGAAAAACTGTTTTTT. Its protein product is CASKPRDLWNEKLFF.